This T cell receptor beta chain was captured in a study of OX40 agonist ivuxolimab in advanced cancers. Study findings and constraints: Antigens targeted by the expanded peripheral T cells were not determined.

With regard to this clone: Its antigen is undetermined.

The repertoire was sequenced with immunoSEQ multiplex PCR; TCRdb's copy has only in-frame clones and lacks some. The sample has just under 80,000 clones; almost 85% are singletons. Excluded were patients having autoimmune disease history or systemic immunosuppression. The germline V gene encodes CDR1 MGHRA and CDR2 YSYEKL. The CDR3 has 12 amino acids. V lost 4 bases, J lost 10 bases, and 13 bases lay in between. Source: CD4+ or CD8+ T cells sorted from blood, taken in a trial of the OX40 agonist ivuxolimab. This receptor was taken from an adult with an advanced solid tumor such as melanoma, head and neck, liver or kidney cancer. This sequence joins TRBV4-1 and TRBJ1-1; D is uncertain. The CDR3 DNA sequence: TGCGCCAGCAGCCCCAATGAGGGTGGAGCTTTCTTT. It translates to CASSPNEGGAFF.